A single T cell receptor beta chain is shown here with its context. The CDR3 covers 13 residues. J gave up 4 bases and V 6 bases, and 2 bases lay outside the gene matches. Germline CDR1 and CDR2: MNHEY and SVGAGI. The assay was immunoSEQ multiplex PCR, and TCRdb's table has in-frame clones only and misses some. The sample lists 310,000 or so clones, 80% to 90% occurring once. This record belongs to a study of blood T cell repertoires in COVID-19. About the study: COVID-19 samples, acute and convalescent, were from the United States, Italy and Spain. T cells, B-cell-depleted T cells, or PBMCs supplied cDNA or gDNA.

The TCR was taken from a woman aged 18-35 years who had recovered from COVID-19. The specimen sequenced was PBMCs or T cells enriched from blood (not recorded which). The chain combines TRBV6-5 with TRBJ1-2; 10 positions agree with TRBD1. CDR3 sequence (DNA): TGTGCCAGCAGCAGGGACAGGGGCTATGGCTACACCTTC. This gives the protein CASSRDRGYGYTF.